The 6 T cell receptor beta chains in this list originate from one sample, sequenced in a study of neurological immune-mediated disorders. The time point: longitudinal time-point 3. Using its own MiXCR run on the 5' RACE reads, TCRdb lists one record per CDR3 protein. The sample lists more than 40,000 distinct CDR3 sequences; roughly 13% were seen once. Material: PBMCs. The receptors here all came from a male donor with HTLV-1-associated myelopathy (HAM/TSP).

This clonotype occurred many times. The chain combines TRBV5-1 with TRBJ2-3; D remains ambiguous. CDR3 length equals 14 residues. Germline values: CDR1 SGHRS, CDR2 YFSETQ. Trimming shortened V by 6 bases and J by 3 bases, and 14 bases separated the two germline ends. The DNA of the CDR3 is TGCGCCAGCACCTTCGCGGCCGGTACAGATACGCAGTATTTT. It codes for CASTFAAGTDTQYF.

In its sample, this clonotype was seen many times. The rearrangement uses TRBV9 and TRBJ2-3; 8 bases are shared with TRBD2. This CDR3 has 17 amino acids. The J segment lost 4 bases and the V segment lost 4 bases, leaving 14 bases of the junction unmatched. Germline CDR1 and CDR2: SGDLS and YYNGEE. This CDR3 is CASSPRGSGAVADTQYF. CDR3 DNA sequence: TGTGCCAGCAGCCCCCGGGGTAGCGGGGCGGTGGCAGATACGCAGTATTTT.

This clonotype was detected ten times or more. This chain uses TRBV7-9 with TRBJ1-2; 7 bases are shared with TRBD1. V dropped 4 bases and J dropped 3; count of bases not matched to a gene: 8. The CDR3 is 15 residues long. Germline CDR1 SEHNR, CDR2 FQNEAQ (reference sequence). The DNA for the CDR3 is TGTGCCAGCAGCTACCAGGGGGGGAACGACTATGGCTACACCTTC. Its protein is CASSYQGGNDYGYTF.

The sample holds many counts of this clonotype. The rearrangement joins TRBV7-9 to TRBJ2-5; TRBD1 agrees at 10 bases. The CDR3 has 15 amino acids. Looked up from germline, CDR1 is SEHNR and CDR2 is FQNEAQ (reference sequence). Trimming cost V 5 bases and J 4 bases; bases outside gene matches: 7. The CDR3 reads CASSDRGQGGETQYF. CDR3 sequence (DNA): TGTGCCAGCAGCGACCGTGGACAGGGGGGAGAGACCCAGTACTTC.

This clonotype was detected many times. V and J are TRBV6-6 and TRBJ1-6; unclear D gene. The CDR3 sequence is 14 residues long. The V gene lost 6 bases and the J gene lost 7 bases, with 13 bases spanning the gap. Germline CDR1 reads MNHNY; CDR2 reads SVGAGI (reference sequence). This CDR3 reads CASRTDGLNSPLHF. Here the CDR3 DNA reads TGTGCCAGCAGGACGGACGGCTTGAATTCACCCCTCCACTTT.

With respect to this clonotype: A single base separates this from a much larger clone, so it may be a read error. V usage is TRBV7-9 and J usage is TRBJ1-1; D ambiguous. The CDR3 contains 13 residues. Germline-derived CDR1 and CDR2 are SEHNR and FQNEAQ (reference sequence). CDR3 coding DNA: TGTGCCAACAGCTTAGAGACGAGAACTGAAGCTTTCTTT. The encoded protein is CANSLETRTEAFF. Complete variable domain (other parts from reference TRBV7-9 and TRBJ1-1): DTGVSQNPRHKITKRGQNVTFRCDPISEHNRLYWYRQTLGQGPEFLTYFQNEAQLEKSRLLSDRFSAERPKGSFSTLEIQRTEQGDSAMYLCANSLETRTEAFFGQGTRLTVV.